This T cell receptor (beta chain) was recorded in a study of T cell clonotyping in hematopoietic cell transplantation (dated by TCRdb to the early 2020s). In terms of the full investigation: A total of some 140 blood samples were gathered in the study from 30 to 40 consecutive transplant recipients along with their related donors. Patients were recruited between September 2015 and 2017 and followed until late 2020 or death.

On this clone itself: Its recognized antigen is unknown. Base qualities are not provided; no much larger clone lies one nucleotide away.

The germline V gene encodes CDR1 SGHDT and CDR2 YYEEEE. V loses 1 base of germline sequence and J loses 0 bases, and the interval between the two ends is 13 bases. Including the terminal cysteine and phenylalanine, the CDR3 comprises 16 residues. Only the CDR3 region is kept as DNA, spanning 48 bases read in frame from base 1. TCR beta CDR3 regions were amplified from genomic DNA with the immunoSEQ assay, a bias-controlled multiplex PCR using V- and J-specific primers. A proprietary barcode and Illumina adapter sequences were added to the CDR3 amplicons in a second PCR step. An Illumina MiSeq instrument was used for sequencing of the CDR3 libraries. From the authors' description of their analysis: immunoSEQ Analyzer 3.0 was used for export and quality control, with R Bioconductor and Immunarch used for downstream analyses. Only productive rearrangements within the normalized downsampled data set were used in the calculation of repertoire metrics. Pathologically expanded clonotypes were defined as those larger than 5 templates in the normalized cohort. Repertoire diversity was measured with the Inverse Simpson Index. To capture all clonotypes, the CMV-specificity analyses were run on the non-normalized data set. TCRdb's version of the immuneACCESS table is confined to in-frame rearrangements and falls short of the full clone set. An unresolved V gene accounts for under half of the shortfall where checked; the remainder is of unknown origin. V, J and clone size reflect that table, while D and trimming were determined from the DNA. The sample records around 7,400 clones, around 96% of which are singletons. The ten largest clones represent 0.45% of the sample.

The label giving this sample's time point can be read as: 30 days after allo-HCT. Recipient blood was collected about 28 days before transplant and at days 30, 100 and 180 after transplant. Nuclei Lysis Solution was used to extract genomic DNA from fresh or cryopreserved unfractionated peripheral blood mononuclear cells. Results the study describes overall, beyond this receptor: A decrease in recipient TCR diversity was observed after transplant, and a progressive increase in pathologically expanded clonotypes was seen from day 30 to day 180. The sample size was limited, and CD4 and CD8 repertoire contributions could not be separated because cells were not sorted. Broader TCR repertoire diversity after transplant was predicted by Inverse Simpson Index values from donors and from recipients before transplant. Overlap with donor repertoires was found for only a small fraction of recipient repertoires, with over 97% found to appear de novo at the given depth.

The sequencing here drew on PBMCs, taken 30 days after allogeneic stem cell transplant. The rearranged chain carries TRBV5-6 and TRBJ1-2, with an unclear D gene assignment. This clonotype originated in a male patient in his 40s who had an allogeneic stem cell transplant from a related donor, so the T cells may come from the graft donor. Some clones in this sample may be carry-over from other donors' samples. The base sequence is TGTGCCAGCAGCTTGTTCCGGACCCAAACTAACTATGGCTACACCTTC. This encodes CASSLFRTQTNYGYTF.